Shown below are 3 T cell receptor beta chains from a single sample sequenced in a study of OX40 agonist ivuxolimab in advanced cancers. Libraries were prepared by immunoSEQ multiplex PCR; TCRdb keeps only in-frame clonotypes and omits some of them. The data contain approximately 35,000 clones, less than 85% of them singletons. Sample: CD4+ or CD8+ T cells sorted from blood, taken in a trial of the OX40 agonist ivuxolimab. Every receptor here comes from an adult with an advanced solid tumor such as melanoma, head and neck, liver or kidney cancer.

V gene TRBV10-3 combines with J gene TRBJ1-2; no reliable D call. The germline V gene encodes CDR1 ENHRY and CDR2 SYGVKD. The germline V and J ends were trimmed by 3 bases and 4 bases, with 12 bases remaining between them. The CDR3 loop spans 14 amino acids. DNA of the CDR3: TGTGCCATCAGTGACCCAACAGCTACCTATGGCTACACCTTC. Its protein is CAISDPTATYGYTF.

This chain uses TRBV6-1 with TRBJ2-2, with D tentatively TRBD1 or TRBD2 (6 bases each). From germline, CDR1 is MNHNS and CDR2 SASEGT. CDR3 length: 16 residues. V was trimmed by 4 bases and J by 5 bases, leaving 17 bases between them. CDR3 coding DNA: TGTGCCAGCAGTGGACGTTGGGGGGCCGGGACCGGGGAGCTGTTTTTT. Translated, it gives CASSGRWGAGTGELFF.

This clone was detected only once. The chain couples TRBV13 to TRBJ1-2; tentatively, D is TRBD1 (5 bases). The CDR3 contains 15 residues. Trimming shortened V by 0 bases and J by 3 bases, and 11 bases separated the two germline ends. CDR1 and CDR2 (germline): PRHDT, FYEKMQ (reference sequence). The CDR3 DNA reads as TGTGCCAGCAGCTTAGGTGCAGGGTCCGACTATGGCTACACCTTC. Translation: CASSLGAGSDYGYTF. Supplemented by reference TRBV13 and TRBJ1-2, the full variable domain reads AAGVIQSPRHLIKEKRETATLKCYPIPRHDTVYWYQQGPGQDPQFLISFYEKMQSDKGSIPDRFSAQQFSDYHSELNMSSLELGDSALYFCASSLGAGSDYGYTFGSGTRLTVV.